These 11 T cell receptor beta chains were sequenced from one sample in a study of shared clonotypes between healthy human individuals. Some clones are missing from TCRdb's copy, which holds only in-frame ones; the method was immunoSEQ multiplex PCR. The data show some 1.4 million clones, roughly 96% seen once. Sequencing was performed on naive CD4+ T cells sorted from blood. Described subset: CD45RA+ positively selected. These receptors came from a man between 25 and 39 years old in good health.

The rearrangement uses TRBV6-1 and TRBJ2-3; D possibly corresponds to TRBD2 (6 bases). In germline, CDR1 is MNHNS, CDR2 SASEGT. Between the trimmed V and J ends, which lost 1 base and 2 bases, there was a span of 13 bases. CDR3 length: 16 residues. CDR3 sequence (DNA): TGTGCCAGCAGTGAAGGGGATAGCGGACACACAGATACGCAGTATTTT. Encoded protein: CASSEGDSGHTDTQYF.

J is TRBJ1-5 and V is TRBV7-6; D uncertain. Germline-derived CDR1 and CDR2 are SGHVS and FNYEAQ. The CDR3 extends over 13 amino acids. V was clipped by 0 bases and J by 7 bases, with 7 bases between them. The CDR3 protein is CASSLAEGQPQHF. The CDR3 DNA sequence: TGTGCCAGCAGCTTAGCAGAGGGACAGCCCCAGCATTTT.

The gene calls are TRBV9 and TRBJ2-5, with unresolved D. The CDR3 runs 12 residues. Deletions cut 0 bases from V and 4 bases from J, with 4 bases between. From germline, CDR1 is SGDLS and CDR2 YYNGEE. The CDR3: CASSVDPETQYF. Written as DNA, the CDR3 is TGTGCCAGCAGCGTAGATCCAGAGACCCAGTACTTC.

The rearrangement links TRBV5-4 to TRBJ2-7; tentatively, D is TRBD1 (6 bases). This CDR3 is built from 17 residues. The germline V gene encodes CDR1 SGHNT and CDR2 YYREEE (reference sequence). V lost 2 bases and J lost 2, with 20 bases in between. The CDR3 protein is CASSFLLSPDSPYEQYF. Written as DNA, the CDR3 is TGTGCCAGCAGCTTTCTTTTATCCCCGGACAGTCCCTACGAGCAGTACTTC. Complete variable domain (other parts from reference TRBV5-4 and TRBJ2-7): ETGVTQSPTHLIKTRGQQVTLRCSSQSGHNTVSWYQQALGQGPQFIFQYYREEENGRGNFPPRFSGLQFPNYSSELNVNALELDDSALYLCASSFLLSPDSPYEQYFGPGTRLTVT.

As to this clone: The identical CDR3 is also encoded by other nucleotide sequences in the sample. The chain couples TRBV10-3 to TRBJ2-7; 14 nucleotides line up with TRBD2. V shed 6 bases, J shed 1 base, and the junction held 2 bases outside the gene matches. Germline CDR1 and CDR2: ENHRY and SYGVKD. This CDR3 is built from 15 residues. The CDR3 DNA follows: TGTGCCATCAGCGGACTAGCGGGAGGATCCTACGAGCAGTACTTC. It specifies CAISGLAGGSYEQYF.

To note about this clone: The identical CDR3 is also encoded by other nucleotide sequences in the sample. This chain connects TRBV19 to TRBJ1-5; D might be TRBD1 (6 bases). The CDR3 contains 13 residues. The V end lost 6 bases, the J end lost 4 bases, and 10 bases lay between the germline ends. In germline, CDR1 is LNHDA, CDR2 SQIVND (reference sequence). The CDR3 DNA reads TGTGCCAGTAGCCAAGGGGGGAATCAGCCCCAGCATTTT. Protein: CASSQGGNQPQHF.

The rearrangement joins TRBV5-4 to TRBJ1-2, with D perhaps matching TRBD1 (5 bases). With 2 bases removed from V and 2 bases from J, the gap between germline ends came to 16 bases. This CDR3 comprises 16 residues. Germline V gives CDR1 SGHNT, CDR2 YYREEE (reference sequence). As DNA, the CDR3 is TGTGCCAGCAGCTTAGGGGCGGGAGGTCCAAACTATGGCTACACCTTC. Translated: CASSLGAGGPNYGYTF.

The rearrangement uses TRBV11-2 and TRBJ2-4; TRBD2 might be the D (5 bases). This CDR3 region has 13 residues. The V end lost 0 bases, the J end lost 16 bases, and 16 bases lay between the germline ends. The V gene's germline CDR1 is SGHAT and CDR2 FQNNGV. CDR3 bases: TGTGCCAGCAGCTTAGATCCCCGGACTCGGCCCTACTTC. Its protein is CASSLDPRTRPYF. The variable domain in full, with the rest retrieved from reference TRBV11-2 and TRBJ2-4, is EAGVAQSPRYKIIEKRQSVAFWCNPISGHATLYWYQQILGQGPKLLIQFQNNGVVDDSQLPKDRFSAERLKGVDSTLKIQPAKLEDSAVYLCASSLDPRTRPYFGAGTRLSVL.

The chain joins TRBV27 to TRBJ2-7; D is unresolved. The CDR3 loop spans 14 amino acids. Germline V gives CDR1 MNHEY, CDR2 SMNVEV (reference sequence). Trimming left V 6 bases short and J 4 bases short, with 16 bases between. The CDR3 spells CASRAPGRQYEQYF. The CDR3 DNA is TGTGCCAGCAGGGCCCCGGGTCGGCAATACGAGCAGTACTTC.

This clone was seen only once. CDR3 nucleotide sequence: TGTGCCAGCAGTTTACCGGACAGGTTAAGGGCCCAGCATTTT. Protein: CASSLPDRLRAQHF. V gene TRBV28 combines with J gene TRBJ1-5; 7 bases are shared with TRBD1. The germline V gene has CDR1 MDHEN and CDR2 SYDVKM. The CDR3 consists of 14 residues. The ends lost 2 bases at V and 11 bases at J; junction bases unmatched: 9.

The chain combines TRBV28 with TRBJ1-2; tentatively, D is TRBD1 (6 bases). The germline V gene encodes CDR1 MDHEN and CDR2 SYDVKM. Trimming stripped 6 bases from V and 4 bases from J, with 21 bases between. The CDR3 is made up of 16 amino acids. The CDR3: CASSPPGSGVAYGYTF. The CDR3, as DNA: TGTGCCAGCAGCCCCCCGGGGTCAGGGGTTGCCTATGGCTACACCTTC.